The 23 T cell receptor beta chains below were found in one sample sequenced in a study of blood T cell repertoires in COVID-19. TCRdb's table, derived via immunoSEQ multiplex PCR, lists solely in-frame clones and lacks some. The sample lists around 120,000 clones; around 91% were seen once. The specimen was peripheral blood. The receptors stem from a woman aged 55 to 70 with COVID-19, enrolled during active disease.

This chain uses TRBV19 with TRBJ1-6, with unresolved D. This CDR3 spans 14 amino acids. The germline V and J ends were trimmed by 6 bases and 8 bases, with 14 bases remaining between them. Germline V gives CDR1 LNHDA, CDR2 SQIVND (reference sequence). CDR3 protein: CASSHLGGDSPLHF. The CDR3 DNA is TGTGCCAGTAGCCATCTTGGAGGCGATTCACCCCTCCACTTT.

The chain joins TRBV7-9 to TRBJ1-5, with 8 bases aligning to TRBD1. Germline V CDR1 and CDR2: SEHNR, FQNEAQ (reference sequence). The CDR3 is 13 amino acids. The V segment lost 5 bases and the J segment 6 bases; nucleotides outside the gene matches: 3. CDR3: CASSGQGTQPQHF. The CDR3 DNA follows: TGTGCCAGCAGCGGACAGGGTACTCAGCCCCAGCATTTT. Full variable domain (missing parts from reference TRBV7-9 and TRBJ1-5): DTGVSQNPRHKITKRGQNVTFRCDPISEHNRLYWYRQTLGQGPEFLTYFQNEAQLEKSRLLSDRFSAERPKGSFSTLEIQRTEQGDSAMYLCASSGQGTQPQHFGDGTRLSIL.

The J gene is TRBJ2-1, the V gene TRBV4-3; weak D call: TRBD1 (5 bases). CDR1 is LGHNA, CDR2 YSLEER, per germline. Trimming stripped 7 bases from V and 7 bases from J, with 20 bases between. The CDR3 extends over 15 amino acids. CDR3 region: CASNPRGRVGNEQFF. The CDR3 nucleotides read TGCGCCAGCAACCCAAGGGGCAGGGTTGGAAATGAGCAGTTCTTC.

The gene calls are TRBV6-2 or TRBV6-3 and TRBJ1-5, with a tentative D call TRBD1 (6 bases). This CDR3 has 16 amino acids. Deletions cut 5 bases from V and 9 bases from J, with 23 bases between. Germline assignment: CDR1 MNHEY and CDR2 SVGEGT. In nucleotides, the CDR3 is TGTGCCAGCAGTCGCAGCCGGGACATCCTAAGTACGCCCCAGCATTTT. This encodes CASSRSRDILSTPQHF.

V is TRBV30 and J is TRBJ1-2; D gene uncertain. The CDR3 totals 12 residues. The V and J ends lost 0 bases and 4 bases respectively, with 6 bases between them. The V gene's germline CDR1 is GTSNPN and CDR2 SVGIG (reference sequence). The CDR3 bases are TGTGCCTGGAGTGTAAATAGCTATGGCTACACCTTC. It encodes CAWSVNSYGYTF.

The rearrangement uses TRBV9 and TRBJ2-2; D not certain. The CDR3 length is 16 residues. From germline, CDR1 is SGDLS and CDR2 YYNGEE. V gave up 1 base and J gave up 0 bases, with 10 bases separating them. The DNA of the CDR3 is TGTGCCAGCAGCGTACAGGTAACCGCGAACACCGGGGAGCTGTTTTTT. The encoded protein is CASSVQVTANTGELFF.

J is TRBJ2-1 and V is TRBV3-1 (or the pseudogene TRBV3-2); tentative D call: TRBD2 (5 bases). V was pared by 4 bases and J by 3 bases, with 22 bases between. CDR1 is LGHDT, CDR2 YNNKEL, per germline (reference sequence). This CDR3 comprises 18 residues. CDR3 DNA: TGTGCCAGCAGCCGCACTAGGCGGTCGACCGTGGGCTACAATGAGCAGTTCTTC. Translated, it gives CASSRTRRSTVGYNEQFF.

The chain uses TRBV7-3 and TRBJ2-1; the D is unclear. This CDR3 is 15 amino acids long. V lost 2 bases and J 0 bases, leaving 8 bases between the germline ends. Per the germline V gene, CDR1 is SGHTA and CDR2 is FQGTGA. The CDR3 here is CASSLGPISYNEQFF. In nucleotides, the CDR3 is TGTGCCAGCAGCTTAGGGCCGATCTCCTACAATGAGCAGTTCTTC.

The V and J genes are TRBV6-5 and TRBJ2-5; 11 positions match TRBD1. CDR3 length: 15 residues. In germline, CDR1 is MNHEY, CDR2 SVGAGI. With V trimmed by 6 bases and J by 2 bases, 5 bases remained unmatched. CDR3 residues: CASREGQGGQETQYF. The CDR3 DNA reads TGTGCCAGCAGAGAGGGACAGGGGGGGCAAGAGACCCAGTACTTC.

The chain recombines TRBV2 with TRBJ2-7; possibly TRBD1 for D (5 bases). Germline V gene data show CDR1 as SNHLY and CDR2 as FYNNEI. V gave up 5 bases and J gave up 0 bases, with 8 bases separating them. This CDR3 contains 13 residues. The CDR3 nucleotides are TGTGCCAGCAGTCTAGACAGCTCCTACGAGCAGTACTTC. Its protein product is CASSLDSSYEQYF.

This chain uses TRBV7-2 with TRBJ1-1, with 7 bases identical to TRBD1. The V segment lost 6 bases and the J segment 5 bases; nucleotides outside the gene matches: 12. The CDR3 has 15 residues. Germline lookup yields CDR1 SGHTA and CDR2 FQGNSA. CDR3 nucleotide sequence: TGTGCCAGCAGTATAGACAGGGCTCTTTATACTGAAGCTTTCTTT. Its protein product is CASSIDRALYTEAFF.

The rearrangement links TRBV10-3 to TRBJ1-5; 7 bases fit TRBD1. Germline V gene data show CDR1 as ENHRY and CDR2 as SYGVKD. Trimming cost V 6 bases and J 4 bases; bases outside gene matches: 0. The CDR3 loop spans 12 amino acids. The CDR3 sequence: CAIRTGNQPQHF. In nucleotides, the CDR3 is TGTGCCATCAGGACAGGGAATCAGCCCCAGCATTTT.

CDR3 DNA sequence: TGTGCCAGCAGAGAATCGCCCAAGTGGGTTCGAGGGAACACTGAAGCTTTCTTT. Its translation is CASRESPKWVRGNTEAFF. The V and J genes are TRBV7-9 and TRBJ1-1, with D unclear. V was cut by 6 bases and J by 1 base, with 24 bases left in between. This CDR3 spans 18 amino acids. Germline CDR1 is SEHNR and CDR2 is FQNEAQ (reference sequence).

The chain carries TRBV7-9 and TRBJ2-5; D remains ambiguous. The CDR3 totals 15 residues. Trimming removed 5 bases from V and 2 bases from J, with 15 bases in between. Germline V lookup: CDR1 SEHNR, CDR2 FQNEAQ (reference sequence). CDR3 region: CASSNFLSPQETQYF. The CDR3 DNA reads TGTGCCAGCAGCAACTTTCTTTCCCCTCAAGAGACCCAGTACTTC.

The chain couples TRBV13 to TRBJ1-2; 8 bases agree with TRBD1. This CDR3 is built from 14 residues. The germline CDR1 and CDR2 sequences are PRHDT and FYEKMQ (reference sequence). V gave up 5 bases and J gave up 5 bases; unmatched junction bases: 7. CDR3 sequence reads: CASSPGQGLYGYTF. Written as DNA, the CDR3 is TGTGCCAGCAGCCCTGGACAGGGACTTTATGGCTACACCTTC. Combining the CDR3 with reference TRBV13 and TRBJ1-2 gives the whole variable domain AAGVIQSPRHLIKEKRETATLKCYPIPRHDTVYWYQQGPGQDPQFLISFYEKMQSDKGSIPDRFSAQQFSDYHSELNMSSLELGDSALYFCASSPGQGLYGYTFGSGTRLTVV.

The V gene is TRBV14, the J gene TRBJ2-2, with TRBD2 matching over 10 bases. The CDR3 extends over 15 amino acids. V lost 4 bases and J lost 3; bases outside the gene matches: 2. Germline V lookup: CDR1 SGHDN, CDR2 FVKESK. This CDR3 is CASSRSGGYTGELFF. The CDR3 nucleotides are TGTGCCAGCAGCCGTAGCGGGGGGTACACCGGGGAGCTGTTTTTT. The full variable domain, rest sourced from reference TRBV14 and TRBJ2-2, is EAGVTQFPSHSVIEKGQTVTLRCDPISGHDNLYWYRRVMGKEIKFLLHFVKESKQDESGMPNNRFLAERTGGTYSTLKVQPAELEDSGVYFCASSRSGGYTGELFFGEGSRLTVL.

The V call is TRBV3-1 (or the pseudogene TRBV3-2), the J call TRBJ1-6; 8 bases map to TRBD1. The CDR3 loop spans 17 amino acids. V lost 3 bases, J lost 3 bases, and 7 bases stayed unmatched. Germline V CDR1 and CDR2: LGHDT, YNNKEL (reference sequence). CDR3 nucleotide sequence: TGTGCCAGCAGCCACGGACAGGGAGCCTTCTATAATTCACCCCTCCACTTT. It specifies CASSHGQGAFYNSPLHF.

The CDR3 sequence: CASTTISGGSTDTQYF. The CDR3, as DNA: TGTGCCAGCACCACCATTAGCGGGGGAAGCACAGATACGCAGTATTTT. This chain joins TRBV13 and TRBJ2-3; 9 positions agree with TRBD2. J lost 0 bases, V lost 7 bases, and 8 bases had no gene match. Germline values: CDR1 PRHDT, CDR2 FYEKMQ (reference sequence). The CDR3 loop spans 16 amino acids.

This chain joins TRBV6-1 and TRBJ2-5; 7 bases map to TRBD1. In germline, CDR1 is MNHNS, CDR2 SASEGT. This CDR3 spans 18 amino acids. Trimming cost V 1 base and J 1 base; bases outside gene matches: 12. The CDR3 spells CASSEDLFPTGTQETQYF. The DNA of the CDR3 is TGTGCCAGCAGTGAAGATCTGTTCCCGACAGGGACCCAAGAGACCCAGTACTTC.

V usage is TRBV6-5 and J usage is TRBJ1-1; D is ambiguous. CDR1 and CDR2 (germline): MNHEY, SVGAGI. The CDR3 is 13 residues long. Trimming left V 6 bases short and J 5 bases short, with 13 bases between. The CDR3 sequence: CASRITEGTEAFF. CDR3 nucleotides: TGTGCCAGCAGAATCACCGAGGGAACTGAAGCTTTCTTT.

The rearrangement joins TRBV5-1 to TRBJ1-1; possible D gene TRBD1, 6 bases. V lost 2 bases and J 2 bases, leaving 13 bases between the germline ends. The CDR3 runs 15 residues. Germline V lookup: CDR1 SGHRS, CDR2 YFSETQ. CDR3 DNA: TGCGCCAGCAGCTTACAGGGCCTGGCCAACACTGAAGCTTTCTTT. Protein: CASSLQGLANTEAFF.

The V and J genes are TRBV7-2 and TRBJ1-1; D is possibly TRBD1 (6 bases). The V end was cut by 3 bases, the J end by 5 bases, with 19 bases between. The CDR3 covers 16 residues. CDR1 and CDR2 from the germline V gene are SGHTA and FQGNSA. CDR3 protein: CASSLEQGRYLTEAFF. CDR3 DNA sequence: TGTGCCAGCAGCTTGGAACAGGGAAGATACCTGACTGAAGCTTTCTTT. Together with reference TRBV7-2 and TRBJ1-1, the CDR3 gives the full variable domain: GAGVSQSPSNKVTEKGKDVELRCDPISGHTALYWYRQSLGQGLEFLIYFQGNSAPDKSGLPSDRFSAERTGGSVSTLTIQRTQQEDSAVYLCASSLEQGRYLTEAFFGQGTRLTVV.

The chain combines TRBV6-5 with TRBJ1-1; TRBD1 might be the D (6 bases). Germline lookup yields CDR1 MNHEY and CDR2 SVGAGI. The CDR3 is 14 amino acids. V lost 6 bases and J lost 1, with 12 bases in between. Here the CDR3 DNA reads TGTGCCAGCAGGCCACAGGGATGGAACACTGAAGCTTTCTTT. As protein: CASRPQGWNTEAFF.